This T cell receptor (beta chain) was recorded in a study of patients and donors after allogeneic stem cell transplantation. This clonotype was seen many times. TCRdb passed the RT-PCR reads through MiXCR, listing each CDR3 protein once. Of 20,000 to 30,000 distinct CDR3 sequences listed, approximately 8.8% are singletons. This receptor was taken from a human donor who was either an allogeneic HSCT recipient or a stem cell or donor lymphocyte infusion donor (not recorded which). It is not recorded whose cells these are; they may come from a transplant donor. Sequenced input: blood, either unsorted or a sorted T cell fraction (not recorded which).

For the CDR3, the DNA is TGTGCCAGCAGCCCTAGGACAGGGCATGGCTACACCTTC. It yields the protein CASSPRTGHGYTF. The V call is TRBV7-2, the J call TRBJ1-2; 8 bases map to TRBD1. In germline, CDR1 is SGHTA, CDR2 FQGNSA. Germline trimming cut 5 bases from V and 6 bases from J; bases unmatched to any gene: 5. This CDR3 has 13 residues.